A single sample is the source of the 29 T cell receptor beta chains below, sequenced in a study of shared clonotypes between healthy human individuals. Sequencing was performed with immunoSEQ multiplex PCR; in TCRdb, only in-frame clones are kept and a portion is missing. This sample has about 2,500,000 clones, with roughly nine tenths found just once. Sequencing was done on a sample of naive CD4+ T cells sorted from blood. Indicated subset: CD45RA+ positively selected. These TCRs come from a man aged 18 to 29 in good health.

The chain carries TRBV6-5 and TRBJ1-4, with 7 bases identical to TRBD1. The germline V gene has CDR1 MNHEY and CDR2 SVGAGI. Trimming removed 5 bases from V and 8 bases from J; junction bases left unmatched: 8. CDR3 length equals 14 residues. This CDR3 reads CASSRLRGREKLFF. The CDR3 DNA follows: TGTGCCAGCAGTCGGCTCAGGGGGAGGGAAAAACTGTTTTTT.

The J gene is TRBJ1-2, the V gene TRBV28, with D hard to call. Germline V lookup: CDR1 MDHEN, CDR2 SYDVKM. V lost 2 bases and J 0 bases, leaving 7 bases between the germline ends. The CDR3 covers 14 residues. The CDR3 sequence is CASSLRATNYGYTF. The CDR3 region has the DNA TGTGCCAGCAGTTTAAGAGCCACTAACTATGGCTACACCTTC.

This sequence joins TRBV18 and TRBJ1-5; TRBD1 is a possible D gene (6 bases). Germline V gene data show CDR1 as KGHSH and CDR2 as LQKENI. The V end was cut by 2 bases, the J end by 0 bases, with 17 bases between. The CDR3 covers 18 residues. CDR3 nucleotide sequence: TGTGCCAGCTCACCAGGGGGGGGGCGGTGTTATAGCAATCAGCCCCAGCATTTT. It is translated as CASSPGGGRCYSNQPQHF.

The chain links TRBV2 to TRBJ1-1; a possible D gene is TRBD1 (5 bases). From germline, CDR1 is SNHLY and CDR2 FYNNEI. The CDR3 consists of 13 residues. DNA for the CDR3: TGTACCTCCACAGGCGATATGAACACTGAAGCTTTCTTT. It codes for CTSTGDMNTEAFF. The full variable domain, with the rest looked up from reference TRBV2 and TRBJ1-1, is EPEVTQTPSHQVTQMGQEVILRCVPISNHLYFYWYRQILGQKVEFLVSFYNNEISEKSEIFDDQFSVERPDGSNFTLKIRSTKLEDSAMYFCTSTGDMNTEAFFGQGTRLTVV.

The CDR3 region is CASSLGFREQFF. DNA for the CDR3: TGTGCCAGCAGCTTAGGGTTCCGTGAGCAGTTCTTC. V gene TRBV7-6 combines with J gene TRBJ2-1; D call uncertain. The germline V gene has CDR1 SGHVS and CDR2 FNYEAQ. This CDR3 has 12 residues. V was cut by 1 base and J by 9 bases, with 7 bases left in between.

The J gene is TRBJ2-2, the V gene TRBV6-4; D perhaps matches TRBD2 (6 bases). V dropped 5 bases and J dropped 3 bases, with 13 bases sitting between them. The CDR3 contains 15 residues. Germline CDR1 reads MRHNA; CDR2 reads SNTAGT. CDR3 sequence reads: CASSPKGGDTGELFF. The CDR3 coding sequence is TGTGCCAGCAGTCCTAAGGGAGGAGACACCGGGGAGCTGTTTTTT.

The chain carries TRBV5-1 and TRBJ1-4; maybe TRBD1 (6 bases). The CDR3 has 13 residues. Germline V gene sequence: CDR1 SGHRS, CDR2 YFSETQ. The V gene lost 7 bases and the J gene lost 3 bases, with 10 bases spanning the gap. CDR3 sequence reads: CASREGANEKLFF. The CDR3, as DNA: TGCGCCAGCCGGGAGGGGGCTAATGAAAAACTGTTTTTT.

The chain links TRBV7-9 to TRBJ2-5; D is tentatively TRBD1 or TRBD2 (7 bases each). Germline V gives CDR1 SEHNR, CDR2 FQNEAQ (reference sequence). This CDR3 contains 15 residues. Trimming left V 8 bases short and J 5 bases short, with 21 bases between. The CDR3 DNA reads TGTGCCAGCGGCTCTAAGGGAGGGGGCTTGGAGACCCAGTACTTC. As protein: CASGSKGGGLETQYF.

This chain uses TRBV9 with TRBJ2-2; D uncertain. Trimming cost V 1 base and J 2 bases, with 9 bases left between them. The CDR3 consists of 15 residues. From germline, CDR1 is SGDLS and CDR2 YYNGEE. The CDR3 DNA is TGTGCCAGCAGCGTACAGTCCATAAACACCGGGGAGCTGTTTTTT. Its protein product is CASSVQSINTGELFF. Combining the CDR3 with reference TRBV9 and TRBJ2-2 gives the whole variable domain DSGVTQTPKHLITATGQRVTLRCSPRSGDLSVYWYQQSLDQGLQFLIQYYNGEERAKGNILERFSAQQFPDLHSELNLSSLELGDSALYFCASSVQSINTGELFFGEGSRLTVL.

This clone turned up a few times. This CDR3 is also generated by other DNA sequences in the sample. The V and J genes are TRBV30 and TRBJ1-6, with no clear D. This CDR3 is built from 13 residues. Germline V gene sequence: CDR1 GTSNPN, CDR2 SVGIG (reference sequence). Trimming took 3 bases from V and 4 from J, leaving 7 bases between them. For the CDR3, the DNA is TGTGCCTGGAGGACTGAGTATAATTCACCCCTCCACTTT. Its translation: CAWRTEYNSPLHF.

The V call is TRBV6-1, the J call TRBJ2-7, with D tentatively TRBD1 (5 bases). CDR3 length: 13 amino acids. CDR1 and CDR2 from the germline V gene are MNHNS and SASEGT. Trimming left V 8 bases short and J 5 bases short, with 16 bases between. The CDR3 reads CASLRGTFDEQYF. Here the CDR3 DNA reads TGTGCCAGCCTTAGGGGAACTTTCGACGAGCAGTACTTC.

The chain joins TRBV11-3 to TRBJ2-2; no clear D. The length of the CDR3 is 16 residues. Germline V lookup: CDR1 SGHNT, CDR2 YENEEA. V lost 3 bases and J lost 1, with 12 bases in between. This CDR3 reads CASSFQGFMNTGELFF. CDR3 DNA: TGTGCCAGCAGCTTTCAAGGGTTTATGAACACCGGGGAGCTGTTTTTT.

This clone occurred once. The chain employs TRBV19 and TRBJ2-5; a weak D match, TRBD2 (5 bases). The germline CDR1 and CDR2 sequences are LNHDA and SQIVND (reference sequence). The CDR3 extends over 13 amino acids. Trimming removed 6 bases at V and 1 base at J, with 9 bases between. The CDR3 reads CASSPGSQETQYF. CDR3 bases: TGTGCCAGTAGCCCGGGGAGCCAAGAGACCCAGTACTTC. The full variable domain, its missing parts supplied by reference TRBV19 and TRBJ2-5, is DGGITQSPKYLFRKEGQNVTLSCEQNLNHDAMYWYRQDPGQGLRLIYYSQIVNDFQKGDIAEGYSVSREKKESFPLTVTSAQKNPTAFYLCASSPGSQETQYFGPGTRLLVL.

Worth noting for this clone: This sample also contains other DNA sequences that code for the same CDR3. The chain joins TRBV10-3 to TRBJ1-1, with a weak D call TRBD1 (6 bases). This CDR3 has 15 residues. V lost 0 bases and J 0 bases, leaving 8 bases between the germline ends. Germline CDR1 ENHRY, CDR2 SYGVKD. The CDR3 spells CAISESGQMNTEAFF. The CDR3 nucleotides read TGTGCCATCAGTGAGTCAGGACAGATGAACACTGAAGCTTTCTTT.

The genes are TRBV6-6 and TRBJ2-7, with TRBD1 matching 9 bases. CDR1 is MNHNY, CDR2 SVGAGI, per germline (reference sequence). The CDR3 runs 14 residues. The V gene end was trimmed by 5 bases and the J gene end by 12 bases; junction bases not matched to a gene: 14. The CDR3 is CASSPLGQGGPGYF. The CDR3 DNA follows: TGTGCCAGCAGTCCCTTGGGACAGGGAGGTCCGGGGTACTTC.

In this sample, this clone turned up once. The DNA for the CDR3 is TGTGCCAGCAGCTCTGGACGACAGGGGAACTACGAGCAGTACTTC. Its translation is CASSSGRQGNYEQYF. V gene TRBV5-4 combines with J gene TRBJ2-7, with TRBD1 identical over 8 bases. The V segment lost 3 bases and the J segment 3 bases; nucleotides outside the gene matches: 8. CDR3 size: 15 residues. Germline assignment: CDR1 SGHNT and CDR2 YYREEE (reference sequence).

This chain joins TRBV5-1 and TRBJ1-3, with TRBD1 identical over 7 bases. V lost 2 bases and J lost 3; bases outside the gene matches: 5. The germline V gene encodes CDR1 SGHRS and CDR2 YFSETQ. The CDR3 runs to 15 residues. CDR3 sequence: CASSLGQGVGNTIYF. The DNA of the CDR3 is TGCGCCAGCAGCTTAGGTCAGGGGGTTGGAAACACCATATATTTT.

This clone was observed once. This chain uses TRBV5-6 with TRBJ2-1; D uncertain. V was clipped by 0 bases and J by 12 bases, with 13 bases between them. Looked up from germline, CDR1 is SGHDT and CDR2 is YYEEEE. The CDR3 is 13 amino acids. CDR3 in amino acids: CASSLDRSPRQFF. The CDR3 nucleotides read TGTGCCAGCAGCTTGGACCGGAGCCCCAGGCAGTTCTTC.

The chain is built from TRBV4-1 and TRBJ2-1; D may be TRBD2 (5 bases). This CDR3 region has 16 residues. The germline V gene has CDR1 MGHRA and CDR2 YSYEKL. Between the trimmed V and J ends, which lost 0 bases and 5 bases, there was a span of 14 bases. The CDR3 sequence is CASSQDPASSDNEQFF. In DNA, the CDR3 is TGCGCCAGCAGCCAAGATCCGGCTAGTAGCGACAATGAGCAGTTCTTC.

About this clone itself: The sample has other DNA sequences that encode this CDR3 too. The rearrangement links TRBV19 to TRBJ2-1, with TRBD2 matching 12 bases. The J segment lost 5 bases and the V segment lost 3 bases, leaving 2 bases of the junction unmatched. Germline CDR1 is LNHDA and CDR2 is SQIVND (reference sequence). This CDR3 comprises 15 residues. CDR3 sequence reads: CASSIGLAGNNEQFF. CDR3 in DNA: TGTGCCAGTAGTATCGGACTAGCGGGGAACAATGAGCAGTTCTTC.

The chain links TRBV9 to TRBJ1-2; D remains ambiguous. V lost 4 bases and J lost 3, with 13 bases in between. Germline-derived CDR1 and CDR2 are SGDLS and YYNGEE. The CDR3 runs to 14 residues. The CDR3 DNA reads as TGTGCCAGCAGCCCCCGTGGGGAATACTATGGCTACACCTTC. Its protein product is CASSPRGEYYGYTF.

V and J are TRBV7-2 and TRBJ2-1; D not certain. V was trimmed by 3 bases and J by 8 bases, leaving 11 bases between them. The length of the CDR3 is 13 residues. Looked up from germline, CDR1 is SGHTA and CDR2 is FQGNSA. DNA of the CDR3: TGTGCCAGCAGCTTCCGCCGGATCGATGAGCAGTTCTTC. Translated: CASSFRRIDEQFF.

The chain carries TRBV27 and TRBJ1-3; tentative D call: TRBD1 (6 bases). The CDR3 loop spans 15 amino acids. The V end was cut by 8 bases, the J end by 0 bases, with 14 bases between. Germline lookup yields CDR1 MNHEY and CDR2 SMNVEV (reference sequence). CDR3 in DNA: TGTGCCAGCGCTTCTACAGGGAGCTCTGGAAACACCATATATTTT. Protein sequence: CASASTGSSGNTIYF.

This sequence joins TRBV28 and TRBJ2-2, with D maybe TRBD2 (6 bases). V lost 9 bases, J lost 0 bases, and 14 bases lay in between. The CDR3 covers 15 residues. The germline V gene has CDR1 MDHEN and CDR2 SYDVKM. CDR3 DNA: TGTGCCAGTGCGGGGTCCAGCCCGAACACCGGGGAGCTGTTTTTT. It codes for CASAGSSPNTGELFF.

This clone was seen a single time. This chain uses TRBV10-3 with TRBJ2-5, with TRBD2 identical over 12 bases. V gave up 8 bases and J gave up 0 bases; unmatched junction bases: 1. This CDR3 has 14 residues. Per the germline V gene, CDR1 is ENHRY and CDR2 is SYGVKD. The CDR3 protein is CAIASGRDQETQYF. CDR3 in DNA: TGTGCCATCGCTAGCGGGAGGGACCAAGAGACCCAGTACTTC.

The gene calls are TRBV6-6 and TRBJ1-2; no clear D gene. The germline gives CDR1 MNHNY, CDR2 SVGAGI (reference sequence). Trimming took off 8 bases at V and 6 bases at J, with 13 bases between the two ends. The CDR3 extends over 12 amino acids. CDR3 coding DNA: TGTGCCAGCGCAGATCCAGACGATGGCTACACCTTC. It specifies CASADPDDGYTF.

This clone has a single count. The chain is built from TRBV5-6 and TRBJ2-7; D possibly corresponds to TRBD2 (6 bases). V was pared by 3 bases and J by 7 bases, with 23 bases between. CDR3 size: 16 residues. CDR1 and CDR2 from the germline V gene are SGHDT and YYEEEE. CDR3 sequence reads: CASSWGETLRAEEQYF. CDR3 nucleotides: TGTGCCAGCAGCTGGGGGGAGACTCTGAGGGCGGAGGAGCAGTACTTC.

This chain uses TRBV11-3 with TRBJ2-7; D unclear. Germline CDR1 reads SGHNT; CDR2 reads YENEEA. The CDR3 runs 13 residues. V was trimmed by 2 bases and J by 7 bases, leaving 12 bases between them. In DNA, the CDR3 is TGTGCCAGCAGCTTATCTTTAGGGTCGGAGCAGTACTTC. Translated, it gives CASSLSLGSEQYF.

The chain links TRBV7-6 to TRBJ2-1; 8 bases fit TRBD2. CDR1 is SGHVS and CDR2 is FNYEAQ in the germline V gene. This CDR3 has 15 residues. The trim removed 5 bases at V and 0 bases at J, leaving 3 bases unmatched. The CDR3 DNA reads TGTGCCAGCAGCCAAAGCGGGAGCTCCTACAATGAGCAGTTCTTC. Protein product: CASSQSGSSYNEQFF.